This T cell receptor beta chain was documented in a study of CD4 and CD8 cells across lung adenocarcinoma regions. CDR3 length: 15 residues. V lost 6 bases, J lost 11 bases, and 22 bases lay in between. From germline, CDR1 is MNHNS and CDR2 SASEGT. TCRdb called the PCR reads again in MiXCR, with one record for every CDR3 protein. The sample contains about 9,600 distinct CDR3 sequences, about 47% of which appear only once. The patients had localized lung adenocarcinoma, a non-small cell subtype. The sequenced material came from CD4+ T cells from the margin of a lung tumor. This sequence joins TRBV6-1 and TRBJ2-2; D perhaps matches TRBD1 (6 bases). The sequence came from a male donor with lung adenocarcinoma. The CD4 and CD8 labels of this study may be unreliable. The CDR3 DNA follows: TGTGCCAGCAGCCAGGGCTGTGGGGACACCGATGAGCTGTTTTTT. It specifies CASSQGCGDTDELFF.